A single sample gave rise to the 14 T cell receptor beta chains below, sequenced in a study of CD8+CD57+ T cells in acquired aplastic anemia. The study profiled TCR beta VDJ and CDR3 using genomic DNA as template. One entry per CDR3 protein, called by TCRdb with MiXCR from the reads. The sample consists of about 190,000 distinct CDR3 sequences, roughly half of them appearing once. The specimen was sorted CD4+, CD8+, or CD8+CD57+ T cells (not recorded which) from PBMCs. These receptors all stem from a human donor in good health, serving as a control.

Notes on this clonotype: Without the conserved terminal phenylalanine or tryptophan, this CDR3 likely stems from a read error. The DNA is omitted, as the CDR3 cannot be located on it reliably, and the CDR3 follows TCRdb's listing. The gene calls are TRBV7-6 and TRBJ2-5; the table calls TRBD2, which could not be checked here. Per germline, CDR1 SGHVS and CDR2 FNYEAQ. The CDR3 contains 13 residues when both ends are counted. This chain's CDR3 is CASSLGEAQYFGP.

The CDR3 DNA is TGCAGTGCTAGACCGGGACTAGCGGAACCCTACGAGCAGTACTTC. Protein sequence: CSARPGLAEPYEQYF. The chain is built from TRBV20-1 and TRBJ2-7; 11 nucleotides align to TRBD2. Germline CDR1 is DFQATT and CDR2 is SNEGSKA (reference sequence). Trimming took 2 bases from V and 2 from J; bases not matched to a gene: 5. CDR3 length equals 15 residues.

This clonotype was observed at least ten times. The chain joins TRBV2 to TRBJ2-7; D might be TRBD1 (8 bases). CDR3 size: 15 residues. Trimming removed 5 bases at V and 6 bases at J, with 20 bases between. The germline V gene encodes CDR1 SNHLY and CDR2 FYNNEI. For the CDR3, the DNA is TGTGCCAGCAGTCCCGGGGGGCAGGGGGCAGGCGAGCAGTACTTC. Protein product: CASSPGGQGAGEQYF. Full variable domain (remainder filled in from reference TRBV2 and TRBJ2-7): EPEVTQTPSHQVTQMGQEVILRCVPISNHLYFYWYRQILGQKVEFLVSFYNNEISEKSEIFDDQFSVERPDGSNFTLKIRSTKLEDSAMYFCASSPGGQGAGEQYFGPGTRLTVT.

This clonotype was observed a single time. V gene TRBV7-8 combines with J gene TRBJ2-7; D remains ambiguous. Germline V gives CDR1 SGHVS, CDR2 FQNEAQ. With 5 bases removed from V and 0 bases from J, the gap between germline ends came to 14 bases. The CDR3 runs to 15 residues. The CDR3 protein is CASSVGSLASYEQYF. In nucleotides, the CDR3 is TGTGCCAGCAGCGTCGGAAGTTTGGCCTCCTACGAGCAGTACTTC.

CDR3 coding DNA: TGCAGCGTCCTAGGGGGGAACTATGGCTACACCTTC. Translating gives CSVLGGNYGYTF. The chain links TRBV29-1 to TRBJ1-2, with D possibly TRBD1 on 6 matching bases. The V gene's germline CDR1 is SQVTM and CDR2 ANQGSEA. The CDR3 totals 12 residues. Deletions cut 6 bases from V and 2 bases from J, with 10 bases between.

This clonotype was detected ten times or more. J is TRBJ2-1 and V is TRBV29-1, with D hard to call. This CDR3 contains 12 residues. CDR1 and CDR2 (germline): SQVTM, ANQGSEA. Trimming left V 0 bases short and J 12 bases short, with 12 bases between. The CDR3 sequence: CSVEDQSDGQFF. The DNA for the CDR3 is TGCAGCGTTGAAGATCAATCTGACGGGCAGTTCTTC.

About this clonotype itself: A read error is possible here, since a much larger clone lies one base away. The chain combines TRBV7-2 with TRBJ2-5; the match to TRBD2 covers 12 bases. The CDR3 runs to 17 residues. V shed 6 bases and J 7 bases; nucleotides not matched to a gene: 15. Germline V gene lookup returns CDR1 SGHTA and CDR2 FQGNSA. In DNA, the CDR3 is TGTGCCAGCAGTTACTGGGCTAGCGGGGGGGCCTCCGGGACCCAGTACTTC. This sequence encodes CASSYWASGGASGTQYF.

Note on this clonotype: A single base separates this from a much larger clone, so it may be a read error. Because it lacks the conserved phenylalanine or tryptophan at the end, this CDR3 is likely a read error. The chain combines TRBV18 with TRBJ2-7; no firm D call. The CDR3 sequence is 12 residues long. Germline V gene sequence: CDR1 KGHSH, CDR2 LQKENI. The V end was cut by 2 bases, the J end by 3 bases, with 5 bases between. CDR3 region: CASSPTGYEQYL. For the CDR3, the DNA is TGTGCCAGCTCACCAACTGGCTACGAGCAGTACCTC.

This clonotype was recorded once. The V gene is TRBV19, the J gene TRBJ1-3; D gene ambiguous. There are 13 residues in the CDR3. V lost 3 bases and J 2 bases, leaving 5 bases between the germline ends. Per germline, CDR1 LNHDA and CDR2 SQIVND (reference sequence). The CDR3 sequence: CASSIEPGNTIYF. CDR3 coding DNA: TGTGCCAGTAGTATTGAGCCTGGAAACACCATATATTTT.

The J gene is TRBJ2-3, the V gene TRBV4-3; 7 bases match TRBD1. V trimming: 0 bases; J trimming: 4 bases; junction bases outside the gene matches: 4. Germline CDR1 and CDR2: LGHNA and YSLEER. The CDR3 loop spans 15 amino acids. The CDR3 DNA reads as TGCGCCAGCAGCCAAGAGGCCCAGGGGGCAGATACGCAGTATTTT. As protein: CASSQEAQGADTQYF.

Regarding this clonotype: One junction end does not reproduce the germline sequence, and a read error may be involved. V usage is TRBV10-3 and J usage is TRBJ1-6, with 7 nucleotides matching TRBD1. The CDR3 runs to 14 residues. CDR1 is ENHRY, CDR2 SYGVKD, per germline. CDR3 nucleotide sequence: TGTGCCACCAGTGAGGGGACAGAGGAATCACCCCTCCACTTT. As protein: CATSEGTEESPLHF.

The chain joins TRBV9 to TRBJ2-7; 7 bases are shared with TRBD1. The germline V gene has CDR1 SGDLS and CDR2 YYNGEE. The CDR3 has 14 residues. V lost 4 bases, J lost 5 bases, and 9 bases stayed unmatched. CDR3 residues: CASSYRDSDDEQYF. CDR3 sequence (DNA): TGTGCCAGCAGCTACCGGGACAGCGACGACGAGCAGTACTTC.

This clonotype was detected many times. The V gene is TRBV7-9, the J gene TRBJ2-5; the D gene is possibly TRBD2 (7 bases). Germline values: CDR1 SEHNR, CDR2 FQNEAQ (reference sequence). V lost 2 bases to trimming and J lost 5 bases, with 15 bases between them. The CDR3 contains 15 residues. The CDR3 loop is CASSLSRGAQETQYF. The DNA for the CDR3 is TGTGCCAGCAGCTTATCTCGGGGGGCGCAGGAGACCCAGTACTTC.

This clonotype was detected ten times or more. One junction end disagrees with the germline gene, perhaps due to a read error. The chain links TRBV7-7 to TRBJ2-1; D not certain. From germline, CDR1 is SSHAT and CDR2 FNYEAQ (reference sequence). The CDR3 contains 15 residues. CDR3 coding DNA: TGTGCTAGCAGCTTGGCCCGGGTCTCCTACAATGAGCAGTTCTTC. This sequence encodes CASSLARVSYNEQFF.